This T cell receptor (beta chain) was found in a study of post-analysis software for immune sequencing data (dated by TCRdb to about 2015). With regard to the full study: Relapsing-remitting, secondary progressive and progressive-relapsing multiple sclerosis were recorded as disease courses, and subtype annotation was lacking for some patients. The multiple sclerosis patient repertoires were compared with roughly twelve previously published healthy control repertoires from donors aged about 6 to 28 years. A subset of samples was prepared in parallel using single-end sample barcoding, then pooled and co-amplified after Illumina adapter ligation. Overall results and qualifications from the work: The control group was slightly older than the multiple sclerosis patient group. Four to six TRBV segments, including TRBV5-6, TRBV5-1 and TRBV20-1, were significantly more frequent in patients than controls. When samples were clustered directly using the F measure, samples prepared in the same batch co-clustered strongly, which prompted a batch-effect correction. Significantly lower normalized Chao1 diversity was found in multiple sclerosis patients than in controls, suggesting substantial peripheral T-cell clonal expansion.

To demonstrate the VDJtools post-analysis software, TCR beta repertoires were profiled from the peripheral blood of roughly 12 young patients with multiple sclerosis. The patients with multiple sclerosis were children and adolescents between roughly 6 and 17 years of age. Library generation was performed with PCR. The reads were generated on an Illumina HiSeq 2500. Unique molecular identifiers were incorporated into TCR beta cDNA libraries to reduce PCR and sequencing biases. Every 1 to 10 million input T cells yielded roughly 0.5 million cDNA molecules, meaning each molecule approximated one T cell. The patient libraries were prepared and sequenced with the same protocol used for the earlier healthy control dataset. Samples belonging to the same batch were prepared together, multiplexed and sequenced on a shared HiSeq lane. For the original study's pipeline: Raw barcoded reads were processed with MIGEC, discarding single-read molecular identifier groups before consensus assembly and CDR3 extraction. Clonotype tables were post-analysed with VDJtools, and diversity was normalized by down-sampling all datasets to the smallest sample size. Repertoire overlap clustering matched CDR3 amino acid but not nucleotide sequences to correct batch-related cross-sample contamination. The public reads were quality trimmed at Q25 with fastp and then assembled into clones with MiXCR by TCRdb, keeping productive beta chains. Duplicate CDR3 protein sequences are folded into a single record with the most common DNA and genes. The V and J calls, along with clone size, are taken from TCRdb and not from the paper's own processing. This sample holds roughly 580,000 distinct CDR3 sequences; around 40% were observed only once. In total, the top ten clones hold roughly 1.8% of the sample.

There are a few counts of this clonotype. Its antigen specificity is not known. No much larger clonotype is one base removed from it; base qualities were not supplied. The germline V gene gives CDR1 as SGHRS and CDR2 as YFSETQ. V ends up 4 bases short and J 0 bases short, with an unmatched junction base count of 6. The CDR3 contains 16 residues, cysteine and phenylalanine counted. Only the CDR3 part of the read is kept: 48 bases, read in frame from the first base. The receptor's source is a girl between 5 and 17 years old with multiple sclerosis. This chain is built from TRBV5-1 and TRBJ2-7; 11 central bases correspond to TRBD2. The material sequenced was blood. Read as DNA, the sequence is TGCGCCAGCAGCGCCTCAACTAGCGGGGGCTCCTACGAGCAGTACTTC. Translated, it gives CASSASTSGGSYEQYF.